This T cell receptor beta chain is drawn from a study of blood T cell repertoires in COVID-19. Background on the study: Material from acute and convalescent COVID-19 was sourced from the United States, Italy and Spain. Sample material is recorded as cDNA or gDNA derived from T cells, B-cell-depleted T cells, or PBMCs.

V was clipped by 4 bases and J by 5 bases; unmatched bases: 10. The CDR3 sequence is 16 residues long. Germline V CDR1 and CDR2: SGHKS, YYEKEE (reference sequence). Per the original data handling: It was from reference gene primer amplification that nucleated cell counts were estimated. Some clones are missing from TCRdb's copy, which holds only in-frame ones; the method was immunoSEQ multiplex PCR. For V, J and clone size, that table is used; D and trimming come from the DNA. The table records about 75,000 clones, about 90% of them present only once. This TCR was recovered from a human donor in a cohort sampled during active COVID-19. V is TRBV5-5 and J is TRBJ2-7; 12 bases agree with TRBD1. The sequencing input was peripheral blood. CDR3 sequence: CASSPPTGTGGDEQYF. The CDR3 DNA sequence: TGTGCCAGCAGCCCCCCAACCGGGACAGGGGGCGACGAGCAGTACTTC.